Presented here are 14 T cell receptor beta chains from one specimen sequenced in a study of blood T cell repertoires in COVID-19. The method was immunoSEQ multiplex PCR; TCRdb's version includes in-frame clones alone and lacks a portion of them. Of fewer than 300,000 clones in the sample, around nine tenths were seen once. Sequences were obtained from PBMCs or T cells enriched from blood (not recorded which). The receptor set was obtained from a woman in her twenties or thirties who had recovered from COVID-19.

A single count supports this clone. CDR3 in amino acids: CASSLLGSSYEQYF. The CDR3 region has the DNA TGTGCCAGCAGCTTATTGGGGAGCTCCTACGAGCAGTACTTC. The rearrangement links TRBV5-6 to TRBJ2-7; tentative D call: TRBD2 (5 bases). With 2 bases removed from V and 0 bases from J, the gap between germline ends came to 9 bases. The germline CDR1 and CDR2 sequences are SGHDT and YYEEEE. The CDR3 sequence is 14 residues long.

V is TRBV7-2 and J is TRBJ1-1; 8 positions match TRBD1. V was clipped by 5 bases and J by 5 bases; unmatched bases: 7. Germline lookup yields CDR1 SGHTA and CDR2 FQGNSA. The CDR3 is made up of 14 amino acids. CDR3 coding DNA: TGTGCCAGCAGCCCGGGACAGGAAACAACTGAAGCTTTCTTT. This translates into CASSPGQETTEAFF.

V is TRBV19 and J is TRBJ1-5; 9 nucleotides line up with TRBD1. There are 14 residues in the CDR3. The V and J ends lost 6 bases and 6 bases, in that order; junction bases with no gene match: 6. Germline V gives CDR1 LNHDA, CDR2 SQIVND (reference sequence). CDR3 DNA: TGTGCCAGTAGCCCAACAGGGGGCCTTCAGCCCCAGCATTTT. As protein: CASSPTGGLQPQHF.

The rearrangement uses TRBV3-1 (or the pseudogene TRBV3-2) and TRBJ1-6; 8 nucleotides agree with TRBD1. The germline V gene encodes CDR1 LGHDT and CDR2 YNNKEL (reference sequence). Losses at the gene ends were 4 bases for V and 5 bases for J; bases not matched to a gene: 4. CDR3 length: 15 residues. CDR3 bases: TGTGCCAGCAGCCCCCTGGGACAGGATAATTCACCCCTCCACTTT. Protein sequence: CASSPLGQDNSPLHF.

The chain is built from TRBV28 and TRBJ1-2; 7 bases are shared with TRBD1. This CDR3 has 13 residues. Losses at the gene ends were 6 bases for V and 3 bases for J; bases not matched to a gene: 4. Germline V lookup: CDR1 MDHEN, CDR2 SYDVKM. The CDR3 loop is CASSSGTDYGYTF. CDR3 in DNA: TGTGCCAGCAGCTCTGGGACAGACTATGGCTACACCTTC.

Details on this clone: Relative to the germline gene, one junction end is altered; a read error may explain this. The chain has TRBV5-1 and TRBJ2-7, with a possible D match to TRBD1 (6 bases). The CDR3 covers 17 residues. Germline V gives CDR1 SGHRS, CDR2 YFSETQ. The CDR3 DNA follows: TGCGCCAGCACCTTGACCTCTCGACAGGATCTCTCCTACGAGCAGTACTTC. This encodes CASTLTSRQDLSYEQYF.

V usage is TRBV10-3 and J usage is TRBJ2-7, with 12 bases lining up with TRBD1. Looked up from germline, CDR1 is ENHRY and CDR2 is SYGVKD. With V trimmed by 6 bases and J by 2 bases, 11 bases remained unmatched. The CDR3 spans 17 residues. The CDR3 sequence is CAIRPGTGGGIAYEQYF. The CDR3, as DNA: TGTGCCATCAGGCCCGGGACAGGGGGCGGCATTGCCTACGAGCAGTACTTC.

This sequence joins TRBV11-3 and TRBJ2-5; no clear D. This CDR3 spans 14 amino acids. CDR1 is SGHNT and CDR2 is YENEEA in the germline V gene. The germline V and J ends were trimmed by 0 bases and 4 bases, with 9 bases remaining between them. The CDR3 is CASSLDDSVETQYF. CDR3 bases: TGTGCCAGCAGCTTAGATGATTCGGTAGAGACCCAGTACTTC. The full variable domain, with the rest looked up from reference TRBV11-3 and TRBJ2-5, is EAGVVQSPRYKIIEKKQPVAFWCNPISGHNTLYWYLQNLGQGPELLIRYENEEAVDDSQLPKDRFSAERLKGVDSTLKIQPAELGDSAVYLCASSLDDSVETQYFGPGTRLLVL.

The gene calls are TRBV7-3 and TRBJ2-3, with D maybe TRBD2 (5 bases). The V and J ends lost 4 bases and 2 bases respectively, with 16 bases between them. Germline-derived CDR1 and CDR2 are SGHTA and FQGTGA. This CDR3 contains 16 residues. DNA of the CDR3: TGTGCCAGCAGCTCATACCCGGACTGGCCCACAGATACGCAGTATTTT. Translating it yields CASSSYPDWPTDTQYF. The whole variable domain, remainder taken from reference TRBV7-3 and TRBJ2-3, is GAGVSQTPSNKVTEKGKYVELRCDPISGHTALYWYRQSLGQGPEFLIYFQGTGAADDSGLPNDRFFAVRPEGSVSTLKIQRTERGDSAVYLCASSSYPDWPTDTQYFGPGTRLTVL.

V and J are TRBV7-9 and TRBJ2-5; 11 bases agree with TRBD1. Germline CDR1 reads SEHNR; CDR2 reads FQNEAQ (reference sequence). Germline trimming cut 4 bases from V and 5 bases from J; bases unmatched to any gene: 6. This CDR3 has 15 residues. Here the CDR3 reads CASSSGTGGQETQYF. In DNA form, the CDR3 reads TGTGCCAGCAGCTCCGGGACAGGGGGTCAGGAGACCCAGTACTTC.

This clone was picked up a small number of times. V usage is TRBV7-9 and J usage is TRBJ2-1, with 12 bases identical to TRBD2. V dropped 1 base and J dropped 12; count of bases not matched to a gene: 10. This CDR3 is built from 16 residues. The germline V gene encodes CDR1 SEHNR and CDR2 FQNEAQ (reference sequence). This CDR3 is CASSLDGTSGLEGQFF. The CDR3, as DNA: TGTGCCAGCAGCTTAGATGGGACTAGCGGGTTAGAGGGGCAGTTCTTC. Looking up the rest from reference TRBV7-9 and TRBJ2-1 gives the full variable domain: DTGVSQNPRHKITKRGQNVTFRCDPISEHNRLYWYRQTLGQGPEFLTYFQNEAQLEKSRLLSDRFSAERPKGSFSTLEIQRTEQGDSAMYLCASSLDGTSGLEGQFFGPGTRLTVL.

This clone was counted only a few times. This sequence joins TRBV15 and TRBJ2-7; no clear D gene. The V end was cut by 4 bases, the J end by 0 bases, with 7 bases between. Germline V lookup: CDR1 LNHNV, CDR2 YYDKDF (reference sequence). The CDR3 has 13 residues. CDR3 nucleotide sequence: TGTGCCACCAGCAACAGCTACTCCTACGAGCAGTACTTC. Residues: CATSNSYSYEQYF.

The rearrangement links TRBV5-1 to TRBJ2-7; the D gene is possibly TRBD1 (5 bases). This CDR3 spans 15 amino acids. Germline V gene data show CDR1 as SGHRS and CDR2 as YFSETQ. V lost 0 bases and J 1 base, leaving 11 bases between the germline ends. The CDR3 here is CASSLGQGDSYEQYF. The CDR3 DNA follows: TGCGCCAGCAGCTTGGGGCAAGGGGATTCCTACGAGCAGTACTTC.

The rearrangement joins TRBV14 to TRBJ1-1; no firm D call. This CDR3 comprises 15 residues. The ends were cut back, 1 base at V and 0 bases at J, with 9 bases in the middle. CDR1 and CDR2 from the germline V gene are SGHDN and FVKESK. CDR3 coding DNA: TGTGCCAGCAGCCAAGTAGAGAAACTGAACACTGAAGCTTTCTTT. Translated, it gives CASSQVEKLNTEAFF.